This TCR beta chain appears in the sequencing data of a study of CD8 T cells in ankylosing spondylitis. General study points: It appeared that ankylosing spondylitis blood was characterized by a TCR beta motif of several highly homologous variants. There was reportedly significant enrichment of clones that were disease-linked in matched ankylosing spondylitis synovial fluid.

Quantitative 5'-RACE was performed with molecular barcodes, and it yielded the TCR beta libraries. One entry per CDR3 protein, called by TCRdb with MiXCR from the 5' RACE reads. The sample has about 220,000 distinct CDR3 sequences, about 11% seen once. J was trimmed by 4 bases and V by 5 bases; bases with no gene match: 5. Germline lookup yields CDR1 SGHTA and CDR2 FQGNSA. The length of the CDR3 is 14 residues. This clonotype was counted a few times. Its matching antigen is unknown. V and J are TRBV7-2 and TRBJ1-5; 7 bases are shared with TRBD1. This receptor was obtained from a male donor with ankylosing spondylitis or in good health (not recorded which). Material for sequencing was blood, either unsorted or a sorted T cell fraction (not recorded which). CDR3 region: CASSPGQANQPQHF. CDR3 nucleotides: TGTGCCAGCAGCCCAGGACAGGCAAATCAGCCCCAGCATTTT.